The 20 T cell receptor beta chains listed next were all sequenced from one sample in a study of T-cell memory formation after mild COVID-19. TCRdb re-derived calls from the 5' RACE reads in MiXCR, one entry per CDR3 protein. This table has 250,000 to 350,000 distinct CDR3 sequences, approximately 19% appearing once. The sequenced sample consisted of PBMCs or a T cell subset sorted from them (not recorded which). These receptors originate from a man in his late teens or twenties who had mild COVID-19 (a few samples of this study predate the infection). Cell type and time point are not known.

This clonotype came up a few times. V is TRBV5-1 and J is TRBJ2-3; 8 bases are shared with TRBD2. V trimming: 4 bases; J trimming: 3 bases; junction bases outside the gene matches: 7. The germline V gene encodes CDR1 SGHRS and CDR2 YFSETQ. The CDR3 is made up of 15 amino acids. The CDR3 DNA reads as TGCGCCAGCAGCCTAGAGGGACTAGAGACAGATACGCAGTATTTT. The encoded protein is CASSLEGLETDTQYF.

In this sample, this clonotype turned up a few times. Because it lacks the conserved phenylalanine or tryptophan at the end, this CDR3 is likely a read error. The limits of the CDR3 on the DNA are not certain, so only TCRdb's listed CDR3 is given. This chain connects TRBV3-1 to TRBJ2-7. CDR1 and CDR2 (germline): LGHDT, YNNKEL (reference sequence). A total of 12 residues make up the CDR3, ends included. CDR3 amino acids: CASSQDQRRHQL.

The chain recombines TRBV20-1 with TRBJ1-5; TRBD1 agrees at 10 bases. Germline CDR1 and CDR2: DFQATT and SNEGSKA (reference sequence). The CDR3 contains 17 residues. J lost 6 bases, V lost 2 bases, and 13 bases had no gene match. As DNA, the CDR3 is TGCAGTGCTAGACATGGGACAGGGGCGTATGAAGGTCAGCCCCAGCATTTT. It translates to CSARHGTGAYEGQPQHF.

The table lists this clonotype with a few counts. The chain carries TRBV5-1 and TRBJ2-1, with D tentatively TRBD2 (6 bases). Deletions cut 4 bases from V and 8 bases from J, with 22 bases between. Germline V gene lookup returns CDR1 SGHRS and CDR2 YFSETQ. The CDR3 is 16 residues long. CDR3 amino acids: CASSRSGTESQYEQFF. The CDR3 nucleotides read TGCGCCAGCAGCCGCTCGGGGACTGAATCACAATATGAGCAGTTCTTC.

CDR3 loop: CSARDPPGGHTFPQHF. The CDR3 DNA sequence: TGCAGTGCTAGAGATCCCCCGGGTGGACACACCTTCCCCCAGCATTTT. The chain uses TRBV20-1 and TRBJ1-5; the D gene is possibly TRBD1 (5 bases). The CDR3 length is 16 residues. V was clipped by 0 bases and J by 10 bases, with 22 bases between them. Germline V gene lookup returns CDR1 DFQATT and CDR2 SNEGSKA (reference sequence).

V usage is TRBV3-1 and J usage is TRBJ2-5, with D uncertain. V lost 5 bases to trimming and J lost 5 bases, with 12 bases between them. The CDR3 consists of 13 residues. Per the germline V gene, CDR1 is LGHDT and CDR2 is YNNKEL (reference sequence). CDR3 residues: CASSFSMGETQYF. CDR3 DNA sequence: TGTGCCAGCAGCTTTAGCATGGGGGAGACCCAGTACTTC.

This clonotype has a handful of counts. The gene calls are TRBV29-1 and TRBJ2-7, with TRBD1 matching 7 bases. The V segment lost 7 bases and the J segment 6 bases; nucleotides outside the gene matches: 6. CDR1 is SQVTM and CDR2 is ANQGSEA in the germline V gene. The CDR3 spans 11 residues. The DNA for the CDR3 is TGCAGCGCCAAGACAGGGAGCGAGCAGTACGTC. Amino acids: CSAKTGSEQYV.

The V call is TRBV5-1, the J call TRBJ1-1; TRBD1 matches at 9 bases. The trim removed 4 bases at V and 0 bases at J, leaving 7 bases unmatched. Germline loops: CDR1 SGHRS, CDR2 YFSETQ. The CDR3 sequence is 16 residues long. The CDR3 nucleotides are TGCGCCAGCAGCCGAACAGGGGGCCACATGAACACTGAAGCTTTCTTT. This encodes CASSRTGGHMNTEAFF.

This clonotype was seen repeatedly, ten times or more. The V and J genes are TRBV20-1 and TRBJ2-1; a possible D gene is TRBD2 (5 bases). V was clipped by 1 base and J by 10 bases, with 17 bases between them. Germline V gene data show CDR1 as DFQATT and CDR2 as SNEGSKA (reference sequence). The CDR3 length is 14 residues. The DNA of the CDR3 is TGCAGTGCTAGAGTCAGTACTAGGACTGGCGAGCAGTTCTTC. It codes for CSARVSTRTGEQFF.

The chain employs TRBV20-1 and TRBJ1-3, with D possibly matching TRBD1 (6 bases). The CDR3 extends over 11 amino acids. The germline V gene has CDR1 DFQATT and CDR2 SNEGSKA (reference sequence). The germline V and J ends were trimmed by 4 bases and 8 bases, with 9 bases remaining between them. The CDR3 spells CSAKRGDTIYF. The CDR3, as DNA: TGCAGTGCTAAAAGGGGGGACACCATATATTTT.

Only a few counts were recorded for this clonotype. The genes are TRBV7-9 and TRBJ1-2; D might be TRBD1 (6 bases). Germline V gene sequence: CDR1 SEHNR, CDR2 FQNEAQ (reference sequence). V was shortened by 1 base and J by 6 bases, with 9 bases between the two germline ends. The CDR3 consists of 13 residues. The CDR3 nucleotides read TGTGCCAGCAGCTTAGTTGCAGGGGATGGCTACACCTTC. Translating it yields CASSLVAGDGYTF.

This clonotype was recorded a few times. The chain employs TRBV6-2 or TRBV6-3 and TRBJ2-3, with D uncertain. The V and J ends lost 8 bases and 2 bases respectively, with 5 bases between them. Per the germline V gene, CDR1 is MNHEY and CDR2 is SVGEGT. The CDR3 runs 11 residues. This chain's CDR3 is CASRYTDTQYF. The CDR3 nucleotides are TGTGCCAGCCGATACACAGATACGCAGTATTTT.

J is TRBJ1-6 and V is TRBV10-2; D unresolved. In germline, CDR1 is WSHSY, CDR2 SAAADI. The CDR3 runs to 16 residues. Trimming took off 3 bases at V and 2 bases at J, with 11 bases between the two ends. CDR3 sequence reads: CASSDASGAYNSPLHF. The CDR3 coding sequence is TGCGCCAGCAGTGACGCCTCAGGAGCCTATAATTCACCCCTCCACTTT.

This clonotype has more than one count but fewer than ten. The chain recombines TRBV20-1 with TRBJ1-4; TRBD1 might be the D (6 bases). The CDR3 is made up of 12 amino acids. V shed 7 bases and J shed 8 bases, with 14 bases lying between them. CDR1 and CDR2 (germline): DFQATT, SNEGSKA (reference sequence). CDR3 coding DNA: TGCAGTGGGGGGGGCAGGGGAGAAAAACTGTTTTTT. Translating gives CSGGGRGEKLFF.

On this clonotype itself: Germline and junction disagree at one end, which may indicate a read error. The V and J genes are TRBV6-5 and TRBJ2-3; TRBD1 matches 8 bases. Germline values: CDR1 MNHEY, CDR2 SVGAGI. The CDR3 is made up of 14 amino acids. This CDR3 is CASSYGQGTYTQYF. The CDR3 DNA follows: TGTGCCAGCAGTTACGGACAGGGCACATATACGCAGTATTTT.

The CDR3 region has the DNA TGCGCCAGCAGCTTGGGGGAGGCCTACAATGAGCAGTTCTTC. Its translation is CASSLGEAYNEQFF. The chain recombines TRBV5-1 with TRBJ2-1; weak D call: TRBD2 (6 bases). The germline V gene has CDR1 SGHRS and CDR2 YFSETQ. The V end was cut by 0 bases, the J end by 2 bases, with 6 bases between. The CDR3 loop spans 14 amino acids. Full variable domain (rest looked up from reference TRBV5-1 and TRBJ2-1): KAGVTQTPRYLIKTRGQQVTLSCSPISGHRSVSWYQQTPGQGLQFLFEYFSETQRNKGNFPGRFSGRQFSNSRSEMNVSTLELGDSALYLCASSLGEAYNEQFFGPGTRLTVL.

This clonotype was recorded a few times. The gene calls are TRBV10-3 and TRBJ2-2, with 7 bases that match TRBD1. The CDR3 extends over 16 amino acids. Germline CDR1 ENHRY, CDR2 SYGVKD. V was clipped by 7 bases and J by 0 bases; unmatched bases: 8. CDR3 residues: CAIMGTVASNTGELFF. CDR3 nucleotide sequence: TGTGCCATCATGGGGACAGTCGCATCGAACACCGGGGAGCTGTTTTTT.

In this sample, this clonotype turned up once. The J gene is TRBJ2-2, the V gene TRBV4-3; 7 bases agree with TRBD2. Germline V CDR1 and CDR2: LGHNA, YSLEER. With V trimmed by 3 bases and J by 6 bases, 4 bases remained unmatched. The CDR3 spans 14 residues. The CDR3 loop is CASSHQRGPGELFF. In DNA, the CDR3 is TGCGCCAGCAGCCACCAGCGGGGCCCCGGGGAGCTGTTTTTT.

The J gene is TRBJ1-5, the V gene TRBV20-1; D is possibly TRBD1 (6 bases). V was pared by 3 bases and J by 4 bases, with 10 bases between. This CDR3 is built from 13 residues. The germline V gene has CDR1 DFQATT and CDR2 SNEGSKA (reference sequence). The CDR3 loop is CSASRGSNQPQHF. The CDR3 DNA is TGCAGTGCTAGCAGGGGCTCTAATCAGCCCCAGCATTTT.

This clonotype showed up just a few times. The rearrangement links TRBV27 to TRBJ2-3; either TRBD1 or TRBD2 may fit D (5 bases each). The germline V and J ends were trimmed by 5 bases and 8 bases, with 17 bases remaining between them. The germline gives CDR1 MNHEY, CDR2 SMNVEV (reference sequence). CDR3 length: 14 residues. The DNA for the CDR3 is TGTGCCAGCAGTAACCCCGGGACCCCAAGTACGCAGTATTTT. Encoded protein: CASSNPGTPSTQYF.